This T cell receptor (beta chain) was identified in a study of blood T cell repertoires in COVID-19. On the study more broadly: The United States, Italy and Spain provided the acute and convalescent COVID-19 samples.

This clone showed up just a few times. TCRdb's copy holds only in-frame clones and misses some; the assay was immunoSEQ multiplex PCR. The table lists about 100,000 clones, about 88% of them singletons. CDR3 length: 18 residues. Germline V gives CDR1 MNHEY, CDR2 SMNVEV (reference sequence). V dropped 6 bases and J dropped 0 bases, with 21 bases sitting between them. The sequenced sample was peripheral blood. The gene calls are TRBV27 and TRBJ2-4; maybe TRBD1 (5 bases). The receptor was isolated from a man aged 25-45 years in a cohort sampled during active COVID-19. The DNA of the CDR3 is TGTGCCAGCAGCCCCTCGCGCAGGTACAGGCTAGCCAAAAACATTCAGTACTTC. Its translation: CASSPSRRYRLAKNIQYF.